Detailed here is one T cell receptor beta chain. By its share of the sample, this clone is medium-sized (0.01 to 0.1%). Its specific antigen is unknown. Per-base qualities were not stored, and no clone one base away is much larger. This specimen belongs to a study of metastatic and nonmetastatic thyroid tumors (dated by TCRdb to between 2020 and 2021). General notes on the study: For patients with malignant and with benign thyroid disease, the researchers compared repertoires between peripheral blood samples and tumor or nodule tissue samples.

Libraries were prepared through PCR. TCRdb shows the sequencer as Illumina HiSeq 4000. High-throughput sequencing was used to profile the TCR beta-chain CDR3 region of every patient. As for the authors' bioinformatics: A classifier to discriminate distant-metastatic papillary thyroid cancer patients was built from CDR3 differences across clinicopathological groups. To measure repertoire diversity the researchers used the Shannon index, while the Morisita-Horn index served to gauge how similar the tumor and blood repertoires were. TCRdb applied fastp at Q25 and MiXCR to the public reads, then kept only in-frame beta chains. For this entry, the V and J calls and clone size follow TCRdb and not the study's own pipeline. For this sample there are under 60,000 clones; roughly 23% appear just once. The ten largest clones represent over 3% of the sample. Based on the germline V gene (reference sequence), the CDR1 and CDR2 sequences are DFQATT and SNEGSKA. The CDR3 holds 13 amino acids from the cysteine to the phenylalanine. CDR3 DNA is the only sequence kept; it has 39 bases, read in frame from the first base. Relative to germline, V is 3 bases shorter and J is 0 bases shorter, with 6 bases between their ends.

No patient had received any treatment before thyroid surgery. Patient clinical samples collected from about 2011 to 2018 were retrospectively analysed using T-cell receptor beta sequencing. Paper-wide results and their limitations: TCR beta diversity was reported as significantly higher in malignant tumors than in benign nodules, in both blood and tumor samples.

The source material was blood. The sequence was collected from a male donor with papillary thyroid cancer or a benign thyroid nodule (not recorded which). Some clones in this sample may be carry-over from other donors' samples. The chain is encoded by TRBV20-1 joined to TRBJ2-1; the D gene is perhaps TRBD2, on 6 matching bases. The base sequence is TGCAGTGCTAGGCGGGGCTCCTACAATGAGCAGTTCTTC. Its protein is CSARRGSYNEQFF.